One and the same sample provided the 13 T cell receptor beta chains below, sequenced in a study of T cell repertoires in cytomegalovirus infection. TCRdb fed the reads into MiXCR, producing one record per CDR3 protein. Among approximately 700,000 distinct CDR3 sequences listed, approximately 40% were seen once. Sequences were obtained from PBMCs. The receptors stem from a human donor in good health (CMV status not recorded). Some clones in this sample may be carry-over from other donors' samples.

The CDR3 nucleotides are TGTGCTAGTGGTTTGGTACTAGGCAGGGAGGACTATGGCTACACCTTC. As protein: CASGLVLGREDYGYTF. The chain is built from TRBV12-5 and TRBJ1-2, with a tentative D call TRBD1 (5 bases). Deletions cut 0 bases from V and 3 bases from J, with 14 bases between. The CDR3 spans 16 residues. Looked up from germline, CDR1 is LGHNT and CDR2 is FRNRAP.

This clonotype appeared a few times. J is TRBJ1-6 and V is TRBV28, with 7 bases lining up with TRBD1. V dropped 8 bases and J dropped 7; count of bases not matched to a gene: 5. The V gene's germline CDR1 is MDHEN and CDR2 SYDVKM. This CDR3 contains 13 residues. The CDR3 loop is CASVQQGNSPLHF. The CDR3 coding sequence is TGTGCCAGCGTACAACAGGGGAATTCACCCCTCCACTTT. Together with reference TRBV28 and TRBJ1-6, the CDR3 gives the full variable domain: DVKVTQSSRYLVKRTGEKVFLECVQDMDHENMFWYRQDPGLGLRLIYFSYDVKMKEKGDIPEGYSVSREKKERFSLILESASTNQTSMYLCASVQQGNSPLHFGNGTRLTVT.

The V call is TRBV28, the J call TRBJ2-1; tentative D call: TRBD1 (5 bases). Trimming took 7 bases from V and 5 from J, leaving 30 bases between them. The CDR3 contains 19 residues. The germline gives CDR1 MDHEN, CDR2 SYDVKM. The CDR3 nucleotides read TGTGCCAGCACCCAAAGGGGCAGAGCTGGGGTGATTACAGACAATGAGCAGTTCTTC. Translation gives CASTQRGRAGVITDNEQFF.

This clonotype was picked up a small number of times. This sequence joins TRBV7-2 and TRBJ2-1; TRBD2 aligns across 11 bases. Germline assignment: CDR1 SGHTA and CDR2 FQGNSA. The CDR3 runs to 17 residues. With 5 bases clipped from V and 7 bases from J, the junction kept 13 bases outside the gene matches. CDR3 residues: CASSDTPTSGSKNEQFF. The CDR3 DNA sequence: TGTGCCAGCAGCGATACGCCCACTAGCGGGAGTAAGAATGAGCAGTTCTTC.

CDR3 protein: CASSFIGGTGELFF. The CDR3 bases are TGTGCCAGCAGCTTTATTGGCGGGACCGGGGAGCTGTTTTTT. The V call is TRBV11-2, the J call TRBJ2-2; maybe TRBD2 (5 bases). The V gene's germline CDR1 is SGHAT and CDR2 FQNNGV. This CDR3 is 14 amino acids long. V shed 3 bases and J shed 5 bases, with 10 bases lying between them.

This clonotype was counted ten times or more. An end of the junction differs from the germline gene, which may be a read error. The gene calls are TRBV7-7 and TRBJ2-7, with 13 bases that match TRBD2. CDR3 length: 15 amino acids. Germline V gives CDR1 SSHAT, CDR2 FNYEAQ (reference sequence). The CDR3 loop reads CASSLSGLAGEEQYF. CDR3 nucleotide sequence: TGTGCTAGCAGCTTATCCGGACTAGCGGGGGAAGAGCAGTACTTC.

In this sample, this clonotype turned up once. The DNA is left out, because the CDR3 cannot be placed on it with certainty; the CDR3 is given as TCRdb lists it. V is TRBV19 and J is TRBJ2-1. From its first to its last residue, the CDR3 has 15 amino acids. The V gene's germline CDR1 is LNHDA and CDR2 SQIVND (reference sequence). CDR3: CASSILESSYNEQFF.

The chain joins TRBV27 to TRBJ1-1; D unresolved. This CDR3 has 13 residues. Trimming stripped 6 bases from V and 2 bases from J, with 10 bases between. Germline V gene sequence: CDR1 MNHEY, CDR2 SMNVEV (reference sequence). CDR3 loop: CASRLVRNTEAFF. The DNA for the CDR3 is TGTGCCAGCAGATTGGTCAGAAACACTGAAGCTTTCTTT.

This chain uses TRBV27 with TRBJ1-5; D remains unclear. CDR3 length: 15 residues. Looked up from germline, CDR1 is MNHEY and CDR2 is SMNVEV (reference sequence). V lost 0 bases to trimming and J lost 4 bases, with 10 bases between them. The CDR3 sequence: CASSLSSVANQPQHF. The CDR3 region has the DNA TGTGCCAGCAGTTTATCCTCGGTGGCAAATCAGCCCCAGCATTTT.

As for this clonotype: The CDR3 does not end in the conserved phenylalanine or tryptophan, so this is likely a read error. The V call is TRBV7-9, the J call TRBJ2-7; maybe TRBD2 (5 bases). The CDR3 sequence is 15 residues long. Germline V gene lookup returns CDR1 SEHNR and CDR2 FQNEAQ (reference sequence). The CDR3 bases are TGTGCCGGCAGCCCCACCGCTAGCTCCACCTACGAGCAGTACTTA. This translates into CAGSPTASSTYEQYL.

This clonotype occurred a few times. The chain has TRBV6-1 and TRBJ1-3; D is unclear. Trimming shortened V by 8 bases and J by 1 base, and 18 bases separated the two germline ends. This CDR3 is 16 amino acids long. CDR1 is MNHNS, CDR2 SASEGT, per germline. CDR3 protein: CASSSGRAMSGNTIYF. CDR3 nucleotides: TGTGCCAGCTCTTCCGGGCGTGCGATGTCTGGAAACACCATATATTTT.

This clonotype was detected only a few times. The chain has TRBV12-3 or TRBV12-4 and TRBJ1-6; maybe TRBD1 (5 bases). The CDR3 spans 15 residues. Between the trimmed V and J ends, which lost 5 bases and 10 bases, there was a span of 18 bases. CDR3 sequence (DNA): TGTGCCAGCAGTCTCCAGGGATCTGAAGTCTCACCCCTCCACTTT. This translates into CASSLQGSEVSPLHF.

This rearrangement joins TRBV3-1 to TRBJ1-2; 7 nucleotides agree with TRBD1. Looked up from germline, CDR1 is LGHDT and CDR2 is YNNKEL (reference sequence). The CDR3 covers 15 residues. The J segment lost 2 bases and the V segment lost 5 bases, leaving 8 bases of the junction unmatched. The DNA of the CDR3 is TGTGCCAGCAGCAACAGCGAGGACAGGAACTATGGCTACACCTTC. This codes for CASSNSEDRNYGYTF. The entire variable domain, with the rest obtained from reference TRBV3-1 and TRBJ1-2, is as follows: DTAVSQTPKYLVTQMGNDKSIKCEQNLGHDTMYWYKQDSKKFLKIMFSYNNKELIINETVPNRFSPKSPDKAHLNLHINSLELGDSAVYFCASSNSEDRNYGYTFGSGTRLTVV.